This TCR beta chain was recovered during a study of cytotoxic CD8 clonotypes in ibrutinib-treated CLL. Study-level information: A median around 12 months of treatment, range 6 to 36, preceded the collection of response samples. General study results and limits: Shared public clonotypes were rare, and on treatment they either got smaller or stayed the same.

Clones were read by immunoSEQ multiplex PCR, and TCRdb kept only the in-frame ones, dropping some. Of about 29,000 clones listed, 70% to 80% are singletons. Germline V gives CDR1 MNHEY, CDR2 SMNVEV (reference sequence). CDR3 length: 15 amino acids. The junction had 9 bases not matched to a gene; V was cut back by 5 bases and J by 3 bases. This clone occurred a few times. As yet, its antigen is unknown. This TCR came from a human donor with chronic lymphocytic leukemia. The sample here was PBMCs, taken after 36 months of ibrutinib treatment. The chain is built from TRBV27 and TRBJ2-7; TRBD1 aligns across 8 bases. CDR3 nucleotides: TGTGCCAGCAGTCAGACCGGACAGGGAGTCTACGAGCAGTACTTC. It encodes CASSQTGQGVYEQYF.